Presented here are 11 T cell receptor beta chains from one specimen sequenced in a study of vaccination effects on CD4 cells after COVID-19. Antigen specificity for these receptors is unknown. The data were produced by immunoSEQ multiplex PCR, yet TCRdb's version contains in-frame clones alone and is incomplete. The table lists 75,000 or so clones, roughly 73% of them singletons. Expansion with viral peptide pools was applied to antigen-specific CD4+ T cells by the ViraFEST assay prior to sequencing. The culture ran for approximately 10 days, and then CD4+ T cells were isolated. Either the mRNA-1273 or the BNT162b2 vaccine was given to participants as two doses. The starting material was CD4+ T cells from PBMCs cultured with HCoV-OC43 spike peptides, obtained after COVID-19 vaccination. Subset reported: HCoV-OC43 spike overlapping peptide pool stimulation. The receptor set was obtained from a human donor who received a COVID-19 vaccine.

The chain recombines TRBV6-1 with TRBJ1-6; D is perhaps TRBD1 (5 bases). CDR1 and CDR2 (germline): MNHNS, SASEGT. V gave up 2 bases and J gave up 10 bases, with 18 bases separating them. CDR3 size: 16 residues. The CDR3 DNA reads TGTGCCAGCAGTGAATTAGCAACTGGGGGGTGGTCACCCCTCCACTTT. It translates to CASSELATGGWSPLHF.

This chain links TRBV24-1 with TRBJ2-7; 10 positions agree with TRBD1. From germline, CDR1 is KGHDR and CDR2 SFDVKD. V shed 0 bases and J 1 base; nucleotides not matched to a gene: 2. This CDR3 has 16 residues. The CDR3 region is CATSDLRGQGSYEQYV. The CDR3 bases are TGTGCCACCAGTGATTTGCGGGGACAGGGGTCCTACGAGCAGTACGTC.

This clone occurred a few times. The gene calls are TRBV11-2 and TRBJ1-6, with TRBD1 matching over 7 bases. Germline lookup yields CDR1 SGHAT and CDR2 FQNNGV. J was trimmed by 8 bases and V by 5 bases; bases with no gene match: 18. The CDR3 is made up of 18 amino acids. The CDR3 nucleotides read TGTGCCAGCAGCCGCAGGATACAGATGGACAGGTCTCATTCACCCCTCCACTTT. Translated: CASSRRIQMDRSHSPLHF.

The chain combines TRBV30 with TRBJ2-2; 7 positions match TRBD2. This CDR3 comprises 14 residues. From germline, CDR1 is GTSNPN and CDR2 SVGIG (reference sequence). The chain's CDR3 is CIGRGLKGTGELFF. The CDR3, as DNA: TGTATCGGGCGGGGACTAAAAGGAACCGGGGAGCTGTTTTTT.

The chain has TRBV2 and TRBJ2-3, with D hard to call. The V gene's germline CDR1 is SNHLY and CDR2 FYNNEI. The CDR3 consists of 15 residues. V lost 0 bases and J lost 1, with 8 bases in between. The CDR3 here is CASSEARLGTDTQYF. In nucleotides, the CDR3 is TGTGCCAGCAGTGAAGCGCGACTCGGCACAGATACGCAGTATTTT.

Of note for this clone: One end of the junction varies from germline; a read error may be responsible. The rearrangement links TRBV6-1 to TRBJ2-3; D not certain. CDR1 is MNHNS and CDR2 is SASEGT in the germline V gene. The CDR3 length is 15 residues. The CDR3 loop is CASSQAATGTDTQYF. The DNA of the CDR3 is TGTGCCAGCAGTCAAGCTGCGACCGGCACAGATACGCAGTATTTT.

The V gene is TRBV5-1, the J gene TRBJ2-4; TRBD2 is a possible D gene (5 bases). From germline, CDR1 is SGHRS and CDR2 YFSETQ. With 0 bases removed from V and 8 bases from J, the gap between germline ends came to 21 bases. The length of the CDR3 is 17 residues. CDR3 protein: CASSLADYSGVGDIQYF. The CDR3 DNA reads TGCGCCAGCAGCTTGGCCGACTATTCAGGCGTTGGGGACATTCAGTACTTC.

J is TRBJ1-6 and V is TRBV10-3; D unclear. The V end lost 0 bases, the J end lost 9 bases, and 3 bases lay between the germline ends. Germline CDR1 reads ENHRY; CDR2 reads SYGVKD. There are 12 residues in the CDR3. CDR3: CAISESTSPLHF. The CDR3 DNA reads TGTGCCATCAGTGAGTCGACTTCACCCCTCCACTTT.

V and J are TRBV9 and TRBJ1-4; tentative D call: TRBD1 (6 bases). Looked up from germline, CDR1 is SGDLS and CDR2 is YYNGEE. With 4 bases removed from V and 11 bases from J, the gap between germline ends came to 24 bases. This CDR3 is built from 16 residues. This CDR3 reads CASSPPMGAGTPKLFF. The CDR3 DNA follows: TGTGCCAGCAGCCCCCCCATGGGAGCCGGGACACCGAAACTGTTTTTT.

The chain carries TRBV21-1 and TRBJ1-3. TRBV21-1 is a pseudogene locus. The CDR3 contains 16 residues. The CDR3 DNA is TGTGCCAGCAGCAAAGACCCTAGCGGCTCTGGAAACACCATATATTTT. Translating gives CASSKDPSGSGNTIYF.

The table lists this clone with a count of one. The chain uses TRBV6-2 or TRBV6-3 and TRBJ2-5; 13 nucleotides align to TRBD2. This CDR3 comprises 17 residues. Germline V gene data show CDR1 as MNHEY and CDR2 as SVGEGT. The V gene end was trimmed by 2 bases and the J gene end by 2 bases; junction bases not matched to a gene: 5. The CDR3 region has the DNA TGTGCCAGCAGTTACGGGGGACTAGCGGGGACACAAGAGACCCAGTACTTC. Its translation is CASSYGGLAGTQETQYF.